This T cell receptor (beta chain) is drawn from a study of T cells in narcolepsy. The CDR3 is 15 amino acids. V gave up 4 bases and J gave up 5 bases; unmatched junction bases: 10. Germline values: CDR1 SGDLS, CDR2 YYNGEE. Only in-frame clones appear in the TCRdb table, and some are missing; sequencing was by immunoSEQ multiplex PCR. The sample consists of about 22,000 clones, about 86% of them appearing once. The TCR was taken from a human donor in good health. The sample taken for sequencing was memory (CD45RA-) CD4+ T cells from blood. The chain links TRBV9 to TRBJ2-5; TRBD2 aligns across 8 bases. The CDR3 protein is CASSTGRGGLETQYF. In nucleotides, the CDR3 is TGTGCCAGCAGCACGGGCCGGGGGGGGCTGGAGACCCAGTACTTC.